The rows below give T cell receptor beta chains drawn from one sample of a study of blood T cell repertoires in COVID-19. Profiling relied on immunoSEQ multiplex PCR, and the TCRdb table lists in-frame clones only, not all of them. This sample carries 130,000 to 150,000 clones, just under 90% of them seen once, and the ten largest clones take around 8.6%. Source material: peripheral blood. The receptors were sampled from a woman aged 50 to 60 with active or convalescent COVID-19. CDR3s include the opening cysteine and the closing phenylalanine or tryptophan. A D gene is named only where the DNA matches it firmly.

CASREGTNTEAFF	TRBV27	TRBJ1-1	NA
CASRLVDRVLGYTF	TRBV28	TRBJ1-2	TRBD1
CASSLGPGTPSHEQYF	TRBV27	TRBJ2-7	NA
CASSVQLGADTQYF	TRBV9	TRBJ2-3	NA
CASSWGDLVDSPLHF	TRBV4-2	TRBJ1-6	NA
CASSTWGTGVESGNTIYF	TRBV5-1	TRBJ1-3	TRBD1
CASSSQQGEWETQYF	TRBV27	TRBJ2-5	NA
CASSRQGQTEAFF	TRBV6-6	TRBJ1-1	TRBD1
CASSYLTSGSYEQYF	TRBV6-2/TRBV6-3	TRBJ2-7	TRBD2
CASSSGTVSSYEQYF	TRBV7-8	TRBJ2-7	TRBD1
CASSENENEKLFF	TRBV2	TRBJ1-4	NA
CASSVEEGSYEQYF	TRBV9	TRBJ2-7	NA
CAWSLGIYNSPLHF	TRBV30	TRBJ1-6	NA
CASESRTGELFF	TRBV6-4	TRBJ2-2	NA
CASSLVQWPNYGYTF	TRBV7-2	TRBJ1-2	NA
CAWSVRAGRENEQFF	TRBV30	TRBJ2-1	NA
CASSEVAGGSYGYTF	TRBV2	TRBJ1-2	TRBD1
CASSPGQDNEQFF	TRBV18	TRBJ2-1	TRBD1
CASSQGGWLETQYF	TRBV6-4	TRBJ2-5	NA
CASSSPGDRGHYEQYF	TRBV27	TRBJ2-7	TRBD1
CASSPQWAITFNNEQFF	TRBV9	TRBJ2-1	NA
CASSYSYLGTNEKLFF	TRBV6-5	TRBJ1-4	NA
CASSFTGEKLFF	TRBV7-9	TRBJ1-4	NA
CASSPGQLNTEAFF	TRBV7-9	TRBJ1-1	NA
CASSLAGTGGSEAFF	TRBV11-2	TRBJ1-1	NA
CASSPEGRSEAFF	TRBV5-1	TRBJ1-1	NA
CASSPYDREGSPLHF	TRBV18	TRBJ1-6	TRBD1